These 16 T cell receptor beta chains share one sample of origin, sequenced in a study of cytomegalovirus exposure and HLA in healthy donors. Method: immunoSEQ multiplex PCR; TCRdb's copy keeps in-frame clones and lacks some. The table records about 120,000 clones, roughly 87% of them present only once. Sequencing input: PBMCs. The source of these receptors is a woman between 18 and 29 years old in good health and CMV-seronegative.

This chain uses TRBV18 with TRBJ1-1; no clear D gene. From germline, CDR1 is KGHSH and CDR2 LQKENI. The CDR3 runs 13 residues. V was pared by 3 bases and J by 3 bases, with 8 bases between. The CDR3 loop is CASSPTEDTEAFF. The CDR3 DNA is TGTGCCAGCTCACCTACGGAGGACACTGAAGCTTTCTTT.

The V gene is TRBV6-6, the J gene TRBJ1-2; maybe TRBD1 (5 bases). Germline values: CDR1 MNHNY, CDR2 SVGAGI (reference sequence). The CDR3 has 13 residues. V lost 5 bases and J 12 bases, leaving 19 bases between the germline ends. DNA of the CDR3: TGTGCCAGCAGTGACGCCAGCGGGGGGGAGCACACCTTC. Protein product: CASSDASGGEHTF.

The sample holds a few counts of this clone. V gene TRBV6-1 combines with J gene TRBJ2-7, with 8 positions matching TRBD1. CDR1 MNHNS and CDR2 SASEGT come from the germline V gene. The CDR3 sequence is 15 residues long. The V segment lost 2 bases and the J segment 3 bases; nucleotides outside the gene matches: 6. CDR3 coding DNA: TGTGCCAGCAGTGAATACCAGGGGGCAGGCTACGAGCAGTACTTC. Amino acid sequence: CASSEYQGAGYEQYF.

V usage is TRBV29-1 and J usage is TRBJ2-7; D is perhaps TRBD1 (6 bases). V was pared by 0 bases and J by 4 bases, with 10 bases between. The germline V gene encodes CDR1 SQVTM and CDR2 ANQGSEA. CDR3 length: 13 amino acids. CDR3 loop: CSVEESGAYEQYF. CDR3 nucleotides: TGCAGCGTTGAAGAATCAGGGGCGTACGAGCAGTACTTC.

The chain has TRBV18 and TRBJ2-7; D not certain. Germline assignment: CDR1 KGHSH and CDR2 LQKENI. This CDR3 region has 13 residues. Trimming stripped 6 bases from V and 3 bases from J, with 12 bases between. The CDR3 sequence is CASSSSTGYEQYF. The CDR3 DNA is TGTGCCAGCTCGTCCAGCACGGGCTACGAGCAGTACTTC. Based on the CDR3 plus reference TRBV18 and TRBJ2-7, the full variable domain is NAGVMQNPRHLVRRRGQEARLRCSPMKGHSHVYWYRQLPEEGLKFMVYLQKENIIDESGMPKERFSAEFPKEGPSILRIQQVVRGDSAAYFCASSSSTGYEQYFGPGTRLTVT.

The J gene is TRBJ2-1, the V gene TRBV19, with D tentatively TRBD1 (5 bases). CDR3 length: 15 amino acids. Deletions cut 3 bases from V and 7 bases from J, with 16 bases between. CDR1 and CDR2 from the germline V gene are LNHDA and SQIVND (reference sequence). For the CDR3, the DNA is TGTGCCAGTAGTATTAAGGGCCAGGGTAGGAATGAGCAGTTCTTC. It is translated as CASSIKGQGRNEQFF.

V is TRBV6-5 and J is TRBJ1-6, with 8 bases lining up with TRBD1. The germline gives CDR1 MNHEY, CDR2 SVGAGI. V shed 5 bases and J 10 bases; nucleotides not matched to a gene: 10. CDR3 size: 15 residues. The CDR3 coding sequence is TGTGCCAGCAGTCTCTCAGGACAGGGACTCTCACCCCTCCACTTT. This sequence encodes CASSLSGQGLSPLHF.

The rearrangement joins TRBV9 to TRBJ1-1; D is unresolved. Germline CDR1 and CDR2: SGDLS and YYNGEE. With 3 bases removed from V and 4 bases from J, the gap between germline ends came to 10 bases. The CDR3 extends over 13 amino acids. DNA for the CDR3: TGTGCCAGCAGCGAGGGAGTCTTCACTGAAGCTTTCTTT. Encoded protein: CASSEGVFTEAFF.

V and J are TRBV7-3 and TRBJ1-6; TRBD1 agrees at 9 bases. The CDR3 consists of 14 residues. The V segment lost 4 bases and the J segment 10 bases; nucleotides outside the gene matches: 5. Per germline, CDR1 SGHTA and CDR2 FQGTGA. Written as DNA, the CDR3 is TGTGCCAGCAGCTCTACAGGGGGCCGATCACCCCTCCACTTT. It translates to CASSSTGGRSPLHF.

This rearrangement joins TRBV27 to TRBJ1-2; 7 bases are a match to TRBD1. Trimming cost V 3 bases and J 6 bases; bases outside gene matches: 4. This CDR3 has 13 residues. The germline V gene has CDR1 MNHEY and CDR2 SMNVEV (reference sequence). Here the CDR3 reads CASSFRQGHGYTF. The CDR3 bases are TGTGCCAGCAGTTTTCGACAGGGCCATGGCTACACCTTC.

The V and J genes are TRBV10-3 and TRBJ2-6, with 7 bases fitting TRBD1. Germline V gene lookup returns CDR1 ENHRY and CDR2 SYGVKD. The CDR3 sequence is 15 residues long. Trimming cost V 6 bases and J 0 bases; bases outside gene matches: 2. CDR3 DNA: TGTGCCATCAGGGGACAGAACTCTGGGGCCAACGTCCTGACTTTC. Residues: CAIRGQNSGANVLTF.

The genes are TRBV5-1 and TRBJ2-5, with 8 positions matching TRBD2. Germline V gives CDR1 SGHRS, CDR2 YFSETQ. Losses at the gene ends were 4 bases for V and 4 bases for J; bases not matched to a gene: 6. CDR3 length: 14 amino acids. The CDR3 bases are TGCGCCAGCAGCCCGGGACTAGGTACAGAGACCCAGTACTTC. Translating gives CASSPGLGTETQYF.

The CDR3 here is CASTREAGNTIYF. CDR3 in DNA: TGTGCCAGCACCAGGGAGGCTGGAAACACCATATATTTT. The chain carries TRBV25-1 and TRBJ1-3; D may be TRBD1 (5 bases). V lost 7 bases and J 2 bases, leaving 9 bases between the germline ends. The CDR3 totals 13 residues. Germline loops: CDR1 MGHDK, CDR2 SYGVNS.

The rearrangement joins TRBV5-1 to TRBJ2-7, with a possible D match to TRBD2 (6 bases). The V and J ends lost 4 bases and 7 bases respectively, with 15 bases between them. Germline assignment: CDR1 SGHRS and CDR2 YFSETQ. The CDR3 is 13 residues long. CDR3 DNA sequence: TGCGCCAGCAGCCTGAGACTAGTTGGTGAGCAGTACTTC. This encodes CASSLRLVGEQYF.

This clone occurred once. The gene calls are TRBV5-1 and TRBJ1-2; D ambiguous. In germline, CDR1 is SGHRS, CDR2 YFSETQ. The germline V and J ends were trimmed by 0 bases and 5 bases, with 11 bases remaining between them. The CDR3 runs 14 residues. The DNA for the CDR3 is TGCGCCAGCAGCTTGGAGCCCCAATATTATGGCTACACCTTC. It translates to CASSLEPQYYGYTF.

CDR3 nucleotide sequence: TGCGCCAGCAGGGAACGGGGAACCGGGGAGCTGTTTTTT. Protein product: CASRERGTGELFF. This chain connects TRBV5-1 to TRBJ2-2; possibly TRBD2 for D (5 bases). The CDR3 is 13 amino acids. Trimming pared 5 bases from V and 5 bases from J, leaving 10 bases between. The germline V gene has CDR1 SGHRS and CDR2 YFSETQ.